This is a list of T cell receptor beta chains from one sample in a study of cytomegalovirus exposure and HLA in healthy donors. Some clones are missing from TCRdb's copy, which holds only in-frame ones; the method was immunoSEQ multiplex PCR. Of 85,000 to 90,000 clones in the sample, about 90% are singletons; the top ten hold roughly 2.2%. Material for sequencing was PBMCs. Source of these receptors: a man in his late teens or twenties in good health and CMV-seronegative. CDR3s include the opening cysteine and the closing phenylalanine or tryptophan. Fields, in order: CDR3 protein, CDR3 DNA, D gene, V gene, clone size, J gene. D genes are given only for firm matches. Clone size, where shown, is once, few, many, or a class for clones that have expanded.

CDR3: CASSRFSGRYQETQYF
DNA: TGTGCCAGCAGCCGTTTTAGCGGGAGGTACCAAGAGACCCAGTACTTC
D: TRBD2
V: TRBV4-2
size: NA
J: TRBJ2-5

CDR3: CASSFGGQGYEQYF
DNA: TGCGCCAGCAGCTTTGGGGGACAGGGGTACGAGCAGTACTTC
D: TRBD1
V: TRBV5-1
size: NA
J: TRBJ2-7

CDR3: CASSEARGTQEQFF
DNA: TGTGCCAGCAGTGAAGCGCGGGGCACTCAGGAGCAGTTCTTC
D: NA
V: TRBV2
size: few
J: TRBJ2-1

CDR3: CASSASRRGELFF
DNA: TGTGCCAGCAGTGCTTCGAGGCGCGGGGAGCTGTTTTTT
D: NA
V: TRBV6-1
size: NA
J: TRBJ2-2

CDR3: CASRATGTGVQYF
DNA: TGTGCCAGCAGAGCAACCGGGACAGGCGTTCAGTACTTC
D: TRBD1
V: TRBV27
size: NA
J: TRBJ2-4

CDR3: CASSRDRSSYGYTF
DNA: TGTGCCAGCAGTCGGGACAGGTCCTCCTATGGCTACACCTTC
D: TRBD1
V: TRBV2
size: NA
J: TRBJ1-2

CDR3: CASSEGREPVRHF
DNA: TGTGCCAGCAGTGAAGGCAGGGAACCAGTAAGGCACTTC
D: NA
V: TRBV2
size: NA
J: TRBJ2-7

CDR3: CASSQDPPGLANDEQYF
DNA: TGCGCCAGCAGCCAAGATCCTCCTGGACTAGCGAACGACGAGCAGTACTTC
D: TRBD2
V: TRBV4-3
size: NA
J: TRBJ2-7

CDR3: CASSSPWTGNFYEQYF
DNA: TGTGCCAGCAGCTCCCCGTGGACAGGGAACTTCTACGAGCAGTACTTC
D: TRBD1
V: TRBV28
size: NA
J: TRBJ2-7

CDR3: CSVGSGTGYNEQFF
DNA: TGCAGCGTTGGAAGCGGGACGGGTTACAATGAGCAGTTCTTC
D: TRBD2
V: TRBV29-1
size: once
J: TRBJ2-1

CDR3: CASSQSGGGGYSYEQYF
DNA: TGCGCCAGCAGCCAATCGGGGGGTGGAGGATATTCCTACGAGCAGTACTTC
D: TRBD2
V: TRBV4-1
size: NA
J: TRBJ2-7

CDR3: CASSLRDRGNEQFF
DNA: TGTGCCAGCAGTTTACGGGACAGGGGAAATGAGCAGTTCTTC
D: TRBD1
V: TRBV28
size: NA
J: TRBJ2-1

CDR3: CASSLAGGKDTQYF
DNA: TGTGCCAGCAGCTTGGCGGGAGGTAAAGATACGCAGTATTTT
D: TRBD2
V: TRBV5-6
size: NA
J: TRBJ2-3

CDR3: CASSGTVNNEQFF
DNA: TGTGCCAGCAGCGGGACAGTTAACAATGAGCAGTTCTTC
D: TRBD1
V: TRBV7-6
size: NA
J: TRBJ2-1

CDR3: CASSPGTDEQFF
DNA: TGTGCCAGCTCACCTGGGACTGATGAGCAGTTCTTC
D: NA
V: TRBV18
size: NA
J: TRBJ2-1

CDR3: CASSYLQGTGNTIYF
DNA: TGTGCCAGCAGTTACTTACAGGGCACTGGAAACACCATATATTTT
D: NA
V: TRBV6-6
size: NA
J: TRBJ1-3

CDR3: CASSPSTDTQYF
DNA: TGTGCCAGCTCCCCTAGCACAGATACGCAGTATTTT
D: NA
V: TRBV18
size: once
J: TRBJ2-3

CDR3: CAWSVLDRAGGYTF
DNA: TGTGCCTGGAGTGTCCTGGACAGGGCGGGGGGCTACACCTTC
D: TRBD1
V: TRBV30
size: NA
J: TRBJ1-2

CDR3: CASSDGRAYNEQFF
DNA: TGTGCCAGCTCAGACGGGAGGGCCTACAATGAGCAGTTCTTC
D: TRBD2
V: TRBV18
size: NA
J: TRBJ2-1

CDR3: CASRNSNLNTEAFF
DNA: TGTGCCAGCAGGAACAGCAATTTGAACACTGAAGCTTTCTTT
D: NA
V: TRBV6-4
size: few
J: TRBJ1-1

CDR3: CASSLKGTGSREQYF
DNA: TGTGCCAGCAGCCTTAAGGGGACAGGGTCCCGCGAGCAGTACTTC
D: TRBD1
V: TRBV27
size: NA
J: TRBJ2-7

CDR3: CASSISGSETQYF
DNA: TGTGCCAGCAGTATTAGCGGGAGTGAGACCCAGTACTTC
D: TRBD2
V: TRBV28
size: NA
J: TRBJ2-5

CDR3: CASSLSGVGYGYTF
DNA: TGTGCCAGCAGCCTGTCAGGGGTCGGCTATGGCTACACCTTC
D: NA
V: TRBV7-2
size: NA
J: TRBJ1-2

CDR3: CASSIDLSTSDLSLF
DNA: TGTGCCAGTAGTATAGATCTATCGACTAGCGACTTATCACTCTTC
D: TRBD2
V: TRBV19
size: NA
J: TRBJ2-1

CDR3: CASSKGVNEQYF
DNA: TGCGCCAGCTCGAAGGGAGTCAACGAGCAGTACTTC
D: NA
V: TRBV5-1
size: NA
J: TRBJ2-7

CDR3: CASSQTGTGNNEQFF
DNA: TGTGCCAGCAGTCAAACCGGGACAGGGAACAATGAGCAGTTCTTC
D: TRBD1
V: TRBV2
size: once
J: TRBJ2-1

CDR3: CASRDRGHTEAFF
DNA: TGTGCCAGCAGGGACAGGGGCCACACTGAAGCTTTCTTT
D: TRBD1
V: TRBV6-5
size: NA
J: TRBJ1-1

CDR3: CASSYTGRAYNEQFF
DNA: TGTGCCAGCAGTTATACCGGGAGGGCCTACAATGAGCAGTTCTTC
D: TRBD2
V: TRBV6-5
size: NA
J: TRBJ2-1

CDR3: CASSVWTSGDPNTGELFF
DNA: TGTGCCAGCAGTGTGTGGACTAGCGGGGATCCCAACACCGGGGAGCTGTTTTTT
D: TRBD2
V: TRBV2
size: NA
J: TRBJ2-2

CDR3: CASSAGGDTEAFF
DNA: TGTGCCAGCAGCGCAGGGGGTGACACTGAAGCTTTCTTT
D: TRBD1
V: TRBV28
size: NA
J: TRBJ1-1

CDR3: CASSLGLAGKNEQYF
DNA: TGTGCCAGCAGCTTGGGACTAGCGGGAAAGAACGAGCAGTACTTC
D: TRBD2
V: TRBV7-3
size: NA
J: TRBJ2-7

CDR3: CASSLVAPGSWSNQPQHF
DNA: TGTGCCAGCAGCTTAGTGGCCCCCGGGAGCTGGAGCAATCAGCCCCAGCATTTT
D: NA
V: TRBV7-6
size: NA
J: TRBJ1-5

CDR3: CASSPPSSETQYF
DNA: TGTGCCAGCTCACCCCCCTCGTCGGAGACCCAGTACTTC
D: NA
V: TRBV18
size: few
J: TRBJ2-5

CDR3: CASSQRTGAGDSPLHF
DNA: TGTGCCAGCAGCCAGAGAACAGGGGCAGGAGATTCACCCCTCCACTTT
D: TRBD1
V: TRBV14
size: NA
J: TRBJ1-6

CDR3: CASKTSGVDEQFF
DNA: TGTGCCAGCAAGACTAGCGGGGTAGATGAGCAGTTCTTC
D: TRBD2
V: TRBV2
size: NA
J: TRBJ2-1

CDR3: CASSLGQGGNEKLFF
DNA: TGTGCCAGCAGCTTAGGACAGGGGGGTAATGAAAAACTGTTTTTT
D: TRBD1
V: TRBV7-2
size: NA
J: TRBJ1-4

CDR3: CASSLLVGQGGQPQHF
DNA: TGTGCCAGCAGTTTATTAGTCGGACAGGGTGGACAGCCCCAGCATTTT
D: TRBD1
V: TRBV28
size: NA
J: TRBJ1-5

CDR3: CSAGTSRNEQFF
DNA: TGCAGCGCCGGGACAAGCCGGAATGAGCAGTTCTTC
D: NA
V: TRBV29-1
size: NA
J: TRBJ2-1

CDR3: CASSPQGTTLQETQYF
DNA: TGTGCCAGCTCTCCTCAGGGGACTACTCTCCAAGAGACCCAGTACTTC
D: NA
V: TRBV18
size: NA
J: TRBJ2-5

CDR3: CASAAVGTVTYEQYF
DNA: TGTGCCAGCGCAGCAGTGGGGACAGTTACTTACGAGCAGTACTTC
D: TRBD1
V: TRBV6-1
size: NA
J: TRBJ2-7

CDR3: CASSPPPGAPSQQYF
DNA: TGTGCCAGCTCACCACCGCCAGGGGCCCCTAGCCAGCAGTACTTC
D: NA
V: TRBV18
size: NA
J: TRBJ2-7

CDR3: CASSKGYRALSGGNTIYF
DNA: TGTGCCAGCAGCAAAGGGTACAGGGCTCTGTCGGGTGGAAACACCATATATTTT
D: NA
V: TRBV21-1
size: NA
J: TRBJ1-3

CDR3: CASSYGTSANEQFF
DNA: TGTGCCAGCAGTTACGGGACTAGCGCTAATGAGCAGTTCTTC
D: TRBD2
V: TRBV6-5
size: NA
J: TRBJ2-1

CDR3: CATSRATGTGGGEQYF
DNA: TGTGCCACCAGCAGAGCTACCGGGACAGGGGGAGGCGAGCAGTACTTC
D: TRBD1
V: TRBV15
size: NA
J: TRBJ2-7

CDR3: CASSLRTALNYGYTF
DNA: TGTGCCAGTAGTCTCCGGACAGCTCTTAACTATGGCTACACCTTC
D: NA
V: TRBV19
size: NA
J: TRBJ1-2

CDR3: CASSYSTGGSNQPQHF
DNA: TGTGCCAGCAGTTACTCGACAGGGGGAAGCAATCAGCCCCAGCATTTT
D: TRBD1
V: TRBV6-5
size: NA
J: TRBJ1-5

CDR3: CASSDTSGSYNEQFF
DNA: TGTGCCAGTAGTGATACTAGCGGGAGCTACAATGAGCAGTTCTTC
D: TRBD2
V: TRBV19
size: once
J: TRBJ2-1

CDR3: CASSSGLLLGETQYF
DNA: TGTGCCAGCAGCTCCGGCCTCCTCCTCGGGGAGACCCAGTACTTC
D: NA
V: TRBV7-3
size: NA
J: TRBJ2-5

CDR3: CASSLGRKSLSTDTQYF
DNA: TGTGCCAGCAGCTTGGGCAGGAAAAGTCTTAGCACAGATACGCAGTATTTT
D: NA
V: TRBV5-4
size: NA
J: TRBJ2-3

CDR3: CASSHGTGGGETQYF
DNA: TGCGCCAGCAGCCACGGGACAGGGGGAGGAGAGACCCAGTACTTC
D: TRBD1
V: TRBV4-3
size: NA
J: TRBJ2-5

CDR3: CASSQELGTGNEKLFF
DNA: TGCGCCAGCAGCCAAGAGCTGGGGACAGGGAATGAAAAACTGTTTTTT
D: TRBD1
V: TRBV4-3
size: NA
J: TRBJ1-4

CDR3: CASSSGTNSYNEQFF
DNA: TGTGCCAGCAGTTCCGGGACAAACTCCTACAATGAGCAGTTCTTC
D: NA
V: TRBV9
size: NA
J: TRBJ2-1

CDR3: CASSVTSSGITDTQYF
DNA: TGTGCCAGCAGCGTAACCTCTAGCGGGATCACAGATACGCAGTATTTT
D: TRBD2
V: TRBV9
size: NA
J: TRBJ2-3

CDR3: CASSDREGGYGYTF
DNA: TGTGCCAGCAGTGATAGGGAGGGAGGCTATGGCTACACCTTC
D: NA
V: TRBV25-1
size: NA
J: TRBJ1-2

CDR3: CASSIVVRTSGSARRTGELFF
DNA: TGTGCCAGTAGTATAGTTGTGAGAACTAGCGGGAGCGCGAGACGCACCGGGGAGCTGTTTTTT
D: TRBD2
V: TRBV19
size: NA
J: TRBJ2-2

CDR3: CASSLWALLGQMGDTEAFF
DNA: TGTGCCAGCAGTTTATGGGCCCTCCTGGGACAGATGGGTGACACTGAAGCTTTCTTT
D: TRBD1
V: TRBV28
size: NA
J: TRBJ1-1

CDR3: CATSRASRSSYEQYF
DNA: TGTGCCACCAGCAGAGCTAGCAGGAGCTCCTACGAGCAGTACTTC
D: NA
V: TRBV15
size: NA
J: TRBJ2-7